This record concerns one T cell receptor (beta chain) sequence. No antigen is known for it. The sample is drawn from a study of CD8 T cells in Susac syndrome. A quantity of about 0.5 to 1 ug RNA underwent reverse transcription using random hexamers. Using its own MiXCR run on the immunoSEQ multiplex PCR reads, TCRdb lists one record per CDR3 protein. This table has 84,000 or so distinct CDR3 sequences, 94% appearing once. CDR3 length: 14 amino acids. The V gene lost 7 bases and the J gene lost 8 bases, with 20 bases spanning the gap. Germline CDR1 is SEHNR and CDR2 is FQNEAQ (reference sequence). General observations from the study: CD8+ clonal expansion in Susac peaked in TEMRA cells and active patients.

This sequence was found in a human donor with Susac syndrome. The sample consisted of CD8+ T cells from PBMCs. The chain couples TRBV7-9 to TRBJ1-2, with TRBD1 as a possible D gene (5 bases). Here the CDR3 DNA reads TGTGCCAGCACCCTTCGACCCTTAAGGGACGGCTACACCTTC. As protein: CASTLRPLRDGYTF. Combining the CDR3 with reference TRBV7-9 and TRBJ1-2 gives the whole variable domain DTGVSQNPRHKITKRGQNVTFRCDPISEHNRLYWYRQTLGQGPEFLTYFQNEAQLEKSRLLSDRFSAERPKGSFSTLEIQRTEQGDSAMYLCASTLRPLRDGYTFGSGTRLTVV.